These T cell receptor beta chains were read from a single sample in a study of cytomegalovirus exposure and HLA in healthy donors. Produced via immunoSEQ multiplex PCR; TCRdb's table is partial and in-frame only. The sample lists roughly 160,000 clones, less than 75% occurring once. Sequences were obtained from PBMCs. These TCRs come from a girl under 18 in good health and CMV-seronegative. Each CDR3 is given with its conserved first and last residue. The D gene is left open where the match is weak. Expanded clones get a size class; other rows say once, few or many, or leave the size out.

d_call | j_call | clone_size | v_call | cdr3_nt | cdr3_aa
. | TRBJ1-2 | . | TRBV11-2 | TGTGCCAGCAGCTTAGAGGGCAGGGAGGATTTCTACTTC | CASSLEGREDFYF
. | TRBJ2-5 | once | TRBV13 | TGTGCCAGCAGCTTCGCCCAGACAGGCCAAGAGACCCAGTACTTC | CASSFAQTGQETQYF
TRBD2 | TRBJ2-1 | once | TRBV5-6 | TGTGCCAGCAGCGGGACTAGCGATCCAGTCGATGGCAATGAGCAGTTCTTC | CASSGTSDPVDGNEQFF
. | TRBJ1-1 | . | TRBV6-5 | TGTGCCAGCAGTAAAAGGGGGGGAAACACTGAAGCTTTCTTT | CASSKRGGNTEAFF
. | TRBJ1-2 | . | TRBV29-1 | TGCAGCGTTGATTCCAGGGGTTGGAATGGCTACACCTTC | CSVDSRGWNGYTF
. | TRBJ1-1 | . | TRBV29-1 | TGCAGCGTTGAAGTACGGGGGGCGGTGTACACTGAAGCTTTCTTT | CSVEVRGAVYTEAFF
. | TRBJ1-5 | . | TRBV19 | TGTGCCAGTAGTATCAGTCAGTGGAGCGATCAGCCCCAGCATTTT | CASSISQWSDQPQHF
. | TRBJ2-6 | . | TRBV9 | TGTGCCAGCAGCGTATCTATAGCGGCTGGGGCCAACGTCCTGACTTTC | CASSVSIAAGANVLTF
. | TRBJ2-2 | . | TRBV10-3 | TGTGCCATCAAACGGACAGCCCCTTCCACCGGGGAGCTGTTTTTT | CAIKRTAPSTGELFF
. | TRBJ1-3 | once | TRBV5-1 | TGCGCCAGCAGCTTGGTGGGAGCTGAAGTGGACACCATATATTTT | CASSLVGAEVDTIYF
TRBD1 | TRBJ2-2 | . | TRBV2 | TGTGCCAGCAGTTGGGACAGGGGAGGTGGTGGGGAGCTGTTTTTT | CASSWDRGGGGELFF
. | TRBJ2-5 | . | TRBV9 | TGTGCCAGCAGCCCACCCTATGGCAGGAACCAAGAGACCCAGTACTTC | CASSPPYGRNQETQYF
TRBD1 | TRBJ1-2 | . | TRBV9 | TGTGCCAGCAGCCCCCAGACAGGGGGCCACCTTGGGTATGGGTACACCTTC | CASSPQTGGHLGYGYTF
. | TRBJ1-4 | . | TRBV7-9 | TGTGCCAGCAGCTCTAAAGGCTACCGGGACATCTCAACTAATGAAAAACTGTTTTTT | CASSSKGYRDISTNEKLFF
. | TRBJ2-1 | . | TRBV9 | TGTGCCAGCAGCGTCACCGAGGGCTCCTACAATGAGCAGTTCTTC | CASSVTEGSYNEQFF
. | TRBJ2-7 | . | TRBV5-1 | TGCGCCAGCAGTCCGGGAAACCGCCTTACCTACGAGCAGTACTTC | CASSPGNRLTYEQYF
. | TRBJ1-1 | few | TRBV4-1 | TGCGCCAGCAGCCAAGATTGGGACTACACTGAAGCTTTCTTT | CASSQDWDYTEAFF
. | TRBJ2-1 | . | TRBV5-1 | TGCGCCAGCAGCTTGGCGGTGGGCGACAATGAGCAGTTCTTC | CASSLAVGDNEQFF
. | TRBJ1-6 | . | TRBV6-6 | TGTGCCAGCAGTTACTCCTTCAATTCACCCCTCCACTTT | CASSYSFNSPLHF
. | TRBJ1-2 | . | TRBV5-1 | TGCGCCAGCAGCCCCGGGCCGGGGGGCGGCTACACCTTC | CASSPGPGGGYTF
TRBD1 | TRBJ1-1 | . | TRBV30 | TGTGCCTGGAGCCCGGGACAGGGTATTCCTGAAGCTTTCTTT | CAWSPGQGIPEAFF
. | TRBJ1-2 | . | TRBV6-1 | TGTGCCAGCAGTGAAGCGGCCCATGGGGCCGTCTATGGCTACACCTTC | CASSEAAHGAVYGYTF
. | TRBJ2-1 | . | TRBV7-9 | TGTGCCAGCAGCTTTTTGGGGGCTCACGGGGTTGGGCAGTTCTTC | CASSFLGAHGVGQFF
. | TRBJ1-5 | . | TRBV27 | TGTGCCAGCAGTTGGGCGGGTTTGAACAATCAGCCCCAGCATTTT | CASSWAGLNNQPQHF
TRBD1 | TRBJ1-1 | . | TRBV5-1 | TGCGCCAGCAGCTTGGGACAGGGGGCGCCGAAAACTGAAGCTTTCTTT | CASSLGQGAPKTEAFF
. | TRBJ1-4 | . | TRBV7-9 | TGTGCCAGCAGCTTATTGGCTGCAACTAATGAAAAACTGTTTTTT | CASSLLAATNEKLFF
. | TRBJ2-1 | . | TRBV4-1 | TGCGCCAGCAGCCAAGAAGGCCCCAGGAATGAGCAGTTCTTC | CASSQEGPRNEQFF
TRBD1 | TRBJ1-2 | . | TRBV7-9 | TGTGCCAGCAGAATAGACAGGGGCTATGGCTACACCTTC | CASRIDRGYGYTF
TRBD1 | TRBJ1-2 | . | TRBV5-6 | TGTGCCAGCAGCTGGGGACAGGGGGTGATCTATGGCTACACCTTC | CASSWGQGVIYGYTF
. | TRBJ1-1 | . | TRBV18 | TGTGCCAGCTCACGAAGGGAGGGGACTGAAGCTTTCTTT | CASSRREGTEAFF
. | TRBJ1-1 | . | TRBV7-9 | TGTGCCAGCAGCTTACTCAGACTCTCCCCGAACACTGAAGCTTTCTTT | CASSLLRLSPNTEAFF
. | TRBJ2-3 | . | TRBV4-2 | TGTGCCAGCAGCCAAGAGCACCACGGTGGTACGCAGTATTTT | CASSQEHHGGTQYF
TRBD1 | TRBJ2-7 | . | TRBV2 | TGTGCCAGCAGCGGACAGGGGCCAGCGAGTGGCGAGCAGTACTTC | CASSGQGPASGEQYF
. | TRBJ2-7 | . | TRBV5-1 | TGCGCCAGCAGCTTGGGGGCAGGCACCTACGAGCAGTACTTC | CASSLGAGTYEQYF
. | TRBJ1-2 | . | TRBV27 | TGTGCCAGCAGTTTAACAGGAGATTATGGCTACACCTTC | CASSLTGDYGYTF
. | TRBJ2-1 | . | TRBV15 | TGTGCCACCAGCAGAGCTGACTGGAATGAGCAGTTCTTC | CATSRADWNEQFF
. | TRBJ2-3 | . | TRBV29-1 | TGCAGCGTCCCTAGTGCACTTTTAGATACGCAGTATTTT | CSVPSALLDTQYF
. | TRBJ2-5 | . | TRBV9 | TGTGCCAGCAGCGTAGCTACTGTAGGCGGCCAAGAGACCCAGTACTTC | CASSVATVGGQETQYF
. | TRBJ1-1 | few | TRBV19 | TGTGCCAGTAGTACCCGGACAGTGTCTGAAGCTTTCTTT | CASSTRTVSEAFF
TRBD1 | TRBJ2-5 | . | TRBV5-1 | TGCGCCAGCAGCTTGCCTCAGGGGGAAGGAGAGACCCAGTACTTC | CASSLPQGEGETQYF
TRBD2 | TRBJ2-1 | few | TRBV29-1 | TGCAGCGTTGTATCGGCTAGCGGGGAAACCTACAATGAGCAGTTCTTC | CSVVSASGETYNEQFF
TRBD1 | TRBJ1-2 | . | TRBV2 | TGTGCCAGCGGATTAGGACAGGGCGAATATGGCTACACCTTC | CASGLGQGEYGYTF
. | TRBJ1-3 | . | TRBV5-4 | TGTGCCAGCAGCTCACGACGGGGCTCTGGAAACACCATATATTTT | CASSSRRGSGNTIYF
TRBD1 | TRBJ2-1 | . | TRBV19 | TGTGCCAGTTCCGCCGACAGGGCCCACTACAATGAGCAGTTCTTC | CASSADRAHYNEQFF
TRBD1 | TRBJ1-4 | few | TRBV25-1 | TGTGCCAGCAGTACAAGACAGGGAACCAATGAAAAACTGTTTTTT | CASSTRQGTNEKLFF
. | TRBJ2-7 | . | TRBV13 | TGTGCCAGCTCCCCGGGACTCAACTTGGAGCAGTACTTC | CASSPGLNLEQYF
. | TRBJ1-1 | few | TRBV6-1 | TGTGCCAGCAGTGAACGGGGTCCTGAAGCTTTCTTT | CASSERGPEAFF
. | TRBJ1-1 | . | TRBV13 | TGTGCCAGCAGCTTAGGAGGGGACACTGAAGCTTTCTTT | CASSLGGDTEAFF
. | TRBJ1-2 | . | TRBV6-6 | TGTGCCAGCAACCGGGACATGGATAATTATGGCTACACCTTC | CASNRDMDNYGYTF
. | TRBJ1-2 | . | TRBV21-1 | TGTGCCAGCAGTCGCGTGAGGACATCCAACTATGGCTACACCTTC | CASSRVRTSNYGYTF
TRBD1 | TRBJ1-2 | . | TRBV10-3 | TGTGCCATCAGTGAGCCGGACAGGGGCCGAGAGGATGGCTACACCTTC | CAISEPDRGREDGYTF
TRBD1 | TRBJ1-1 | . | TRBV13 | TGTGCCAGCAGTGACAGGGTAGCCACTGAAGCTTTCTTT | CASSDRVATEAFF
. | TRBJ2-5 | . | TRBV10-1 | TGCGCCAGCAGGGTCCCCACCATAGCGTGCGGAGAGACCCAGTACTTC | CASRVPTIACGETQYF
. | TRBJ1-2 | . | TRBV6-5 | TGTGCCAGCAGTGCCCGTGGCCGGTCGGGCTATGGCTACACCTTC | CASSARGRSGYGYTF
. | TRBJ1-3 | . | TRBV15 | TGTGCCACCAGCGTCCGCAGGTTTCCACCTGGAAACACCATATATTTT | CATSVRRFPPGNTIYF